This TCR beta chain was observed in a study of blood T cell repertoires in COVID-19 (TCRdb year 2020). Regarding the research as a whole: Samples covering the acute and convalescent phases of COVID-19 were provided by collaborators in the United States, Italy and Spain. The prospective study material was composed of cDNA or gDNA derived from T cells, B-cell-depleted T cells, or PBMCs. Subjects who had been exposed to COVID-19, were actively infected with it, or had recovered from it provided the deeply sampled blood TCRbeta repertoires that made up the dataset. The repertoires were made available in a free public database intended to serve as a resource for research on the immune response to SARS-CoV-2. The samples were drawn from two sources: the first 160 participants of the ongoing ImmuneRACE study, and 1,000 to 1,500 subjects contributed by 6 global collaborators. Sample metadata almost always included a de-identified subject ID, COVID-19 status, age in years and sex. Where available, HLA class I and class II types were taken from metadata supplied by the sample provider and were not determined by assay-based typing. Here is what the overall study found, with its caveats: Clinical and demographic metadata were provided uncurated, with the amount varying by source and participant.

TCRbeta CDR3 regions were amplified from genomic DNA using the immunoSEQ Assay, a bias-controlled multiplex PCR. The original pipeline was this. Within the assay, amplification of reference gene primers was used to estimate how many nucleated cells each sample contained. To quantify the absolute abundance of each unique TCRbeta CDR3 rearrangement, sequence reads were collapsed and filtered. For each sample, productive Simpson clonality was calculated by taking the square root of Simpson's diversity index across productive rearrangements. The source is immuneACCESS, and TCRdb retained only in-frame sequences with V and J called. Part of the clones is not carried over; for the studies checked, unresolved V genes explain less than half of this, and the remainder is unexplained. V and J calls and clone size follow that table, whereas D and trimming were derived from the DNA. Across this sample there are 120,000 or so clones, with roughly four fifths seen only once. About 12% of the sample is taken by the ten largest.

Collaborating institutions collected whole blood in K2EDTA tubes following their own protocols. For TCRbeta analysis, collaborators shipped samples as frozen whole blood, isolated PBMCs, or DNA extracted from either of those sample types. Including the terminal cysteine and phenylalanine, the CDR3 comprises 12 residues. The only DNA kept is the CDR3, 36 bases in frame from the first base. Trimming takes 6 bases off V and 5 bases off J; junction bases not matched to a gene: 3. Sequences WSHSY (CDR1) and SAAADI (CDR2) are obtained from the germline V gene. A remark on this clone: Its binding antigen is unknown. No base-level quality is on record; no much larger clone is a single base apart.

This TCR derives from a human donor in a cohort sampled during active COVID-19. Source material: peripheral blood. This chain is built from TRBV10-2 and TRBJ1-1; 7 central bases correspond to TRBD1. CDR3 reads: CASRETGTEAFF. The sequenced DNA: TGCGCCAGCAGGGAGACAGGGACTGAAGCTTTCTTT.